These 12 T cell receptor beta chains share one sample of origin, sequenced in a study of regulatory T cells in long-lasting Graves disease. Time point noted: persistent/refractory GD, antithyroid drugs over 5 years with positive TRAb. Extracted PBMC RNA gave rise to the TCR library. In building TCR beta libraries, iRepertoire HTBI primers were used together with Arm-PCR of CDR3 regions. MiXCR was run by TCRdb on the multiplex PCR reads, yielding one entry per CDR3 protein. The table shows over 250,000 distinct CDR3 sequences, with 20% to 25% occurring only once. Sequencing was performed on peripheral blood mononuclear cells (PBMCs), taken when the disease was refractory, from a patient treated with antithyroid drugs. All receptors derive from a female donor with Graves disease.

This clonotype is a singleton in its sample. The rearrangement joins TRBV7-3 to TRBJ2-2, with TRBD2 identical over 13 bases. CDR3 length: 15 amino acids. Per germline, CDR1 SGHTA and CDR2 FQGTGA. The trim removed 5 bases at V and 6 bases at J, leaving 3 bases unmatched. The CDR3 loop reads CASSLLAGGSGELFF. CDR3 DNA sequence: TGTGCCAGCAGCCTACTAGCGGGAGGGTCCGGGGAGCTGTTTTTT.

Many counts were recorded for this clonotype. This rearrangement joins TRBV20-1 to TRBJ1-5; possibly TRBD1 for D (5 bases). CDR1 is DFQATT, CDR2 SNEGSKA, per germline (reference sequence). The CDR3 covers 15 residues. V gave up 3 bases and J gave up 6 bases, with 18 bases separating them. The DNA of the CDR3 is TGCAGTGCTAGCTTAGCCGGGGGAGAGGTTCAGCCCCAGCATTTT. This translates into CSASLAGGEVQPQHF.

The chain joins TRBV5-1 to TRBJ2-3, with D hard to call. With 0 bases removed from V and 0 bases from J, the gap between germline ends came to 11 bases. The CDR3 has 16 residues. Germline V CDR1 and CDR2: SGHRS, YFSETQ. The CDR3 loop reads CASSLAGGGSTDTQYF. DNA for the CDR3: TGCGCCAGCAGCTTGGCGGGTGGCGGAAGCACAGATACGCAGTATTTT.

The CDR3: CSASLGLAGSYEQYF. As DNA, the CDR3 is TGCAGTGCTAGCCTCGGACTAGCGGGGAGCTACGAGCAGTACTTC. The chain combines TRBV20-1 with TRBJ2-7; 12 bases agree with TRBD2. The CDR3 covers 15 residues. V lost 3 bases, J lost 3 bases, and 6 bases stayed unmatched. The germline V gene encodes CDR1 DFQATT and CDR2 SNEGSKA (reference sequence).

This clonotype was seen repeatedly, ten times or more. The chain couples TRBV12-3 or TRBV12-4 to TRBJ2-7, with D unclear. The CDR3 is 14 residues long. The V and J ends lost 3 bases and 3 bases respectively, with 12 bases between them. For the CDR3, the DNA is TGTGCCAGCAGTTTTAGAAGCAGAGGCTACGAGCAGTACTTC. Protein: CASSFRSRGYEQYF.

This clonotype occurred a few times. J is TRBJ2-2 and V is TRBV18; D unresolved. The germline V gene has CDR1 KGHSH and CDR2 LQKENI. With 5 bases removed from V and 3 bases from J, the gap between germline ends came to 10 bases. The CDR3 has 14 amino acids. The CDR3 coding sequence is TGTGCCAGCTCAGTCCGCCTTGACACCGGGGAGCTGTTTTTT. Amino acid sequence: CASSVRLDTGELFF.

This clonotype appeared many times. CDR3 in amino acids: CASSYSRWVEQYF. The DNA for the CDR3 is TGTGCCAGCAGTTACTCGAGATGGGTCGAGCAGTACTTC. The chain has TRBV6-5 and TRBJ2-7; D remains unclear. Germline CDR1 reads MNHEY; CDR2 reads SVGAGI. V dropped 0 bases and J dropped 6 bases, with 9 bases sitting between them. The CDR3 runs to 13 residues.

This chain connects TRBV6-1 to TRBJ2-7; 7 nucleotides line up with TRBD1. V was pared by 6 bases and J by 5 bases, with 13 bases of the junction left unmatched. Germline lookup yields CDR1 MNHNS and CDR2 SASEGT. The CDR3 loop spans 15 amino acids. The CDR3 bases are TGTGCCAGCAGGACAGGGTTTGGTGTTTTCGACGAGCAGTACTTC. As protein: CASRTGFGVFDEQYF.

This clonotype was found many times. This rearrangement joins TRBV11-2 to TRBJ2-2; no clear D gene. The V gene's germline CDR1 is SGHAT and CDR2 FQNNGV. V was pared by 1 base and J by 4 bases, with 10 bases between. This CDR3 has 15 amino acids. The CDR3 region has the DNA TGTGCCAGCAGCTTAGTTCCCATCAGCACCGGGGAGCTGTTTTTT. This encodes CASSLVPISTGELFF.

The chain joins TRBV12-3 or TRBV12-4 to TRBJ2-1; D may be TRBD2 (5 bases). V was cut by 5 bases and J by 9 bases, with 11 bases left in between. This CDR3 contains 12 residues. The CDR3 is CASSQTRGEQFF. CDR3 nucleotides: TGTGCCAGCAGTCAAACTAGAGGTGAGCAGTTCTTC.

In this sample, this clonotype turned up a few times. This chain joins TRBV5-6 and TRBJ2-2, with D maybe TRBD2 (6 bases). V was trimmed by 3 bases and J by 3 bases, leaving 15 bases between them. The CDR3 loop spans 16 amino acids. CDR1 and CDR2 (germline): SGHDT, YYEEEE. CDR3 region: CASSSTGTLYTGELFF. The CDR3 nucleotides are TGTGCCAGCAGCTCAACCGGGACTTTATACACCGGGGAGCTGTTTTTT. Full variable domain (outside the CDR3, taken from reference TRBV5-6 and TRBJ2-2): DAGVTQSPTHLIKTRGQQVTLRCSPKSGHDTVSWYQQALGQGPQFIFQYYEEEERQRGNFPDRFSGHQFPNYSSELNVNALLLGDSALYLCASSSTGTLYTGELFFGEGSRLTVL.

This clonotype was seen only a few times. For the CDR3, the DNA is TGTGCCAGCAGCAATGCGGCGGAGACCCAGTACTTC. It encodes CASSNAAETQYF. V and J are TRBV7-9 and TRBJ2-5; D gene uncertain. Trimming pared 5 bases from V and 5 bases from J, leaving 9 bases between. CDR1 is SEHNR, CDR2 FQNEAQ, per germline (reference sequence). The CDR3 has 12 residues.